One T cell receptor beta chain is described in this entry. Germline CDR1 MNHEY, CDR2 SMNVEV (reference sequence). V lost 5 bases, J lost 2 bases, and 9 bases lay in between. The CDR3 contains 14 residues. The sample originates from a study of T cell changes during pregnancy in multiple sclerosis. The table came from immunoSEQ multiplex PCR; TCRdb's copy has only in-frame clones and leaves some out. The data contain approximately 40,000 clones, roughly 90% of them seen just once; the ten biggest clones take up 5.5%. The TCR comes from a female donor with multiple sclerosis, enrolled in a pregnancy study. Material: CD8+ T cells from peripheral blood mononuclear cells, obtained in the third trimester of pregnancy. V gene TRBV27 combines with J gene TRBJ2-2, with D tentatively TRBD2 (6 bases). CDR3 sequence: CASSIGTNTGELFF. CDR3 sequence (DNA): TGTGCCAGCAGTATTGGGACTAACACCGGGGAGCTGTTTTTT.